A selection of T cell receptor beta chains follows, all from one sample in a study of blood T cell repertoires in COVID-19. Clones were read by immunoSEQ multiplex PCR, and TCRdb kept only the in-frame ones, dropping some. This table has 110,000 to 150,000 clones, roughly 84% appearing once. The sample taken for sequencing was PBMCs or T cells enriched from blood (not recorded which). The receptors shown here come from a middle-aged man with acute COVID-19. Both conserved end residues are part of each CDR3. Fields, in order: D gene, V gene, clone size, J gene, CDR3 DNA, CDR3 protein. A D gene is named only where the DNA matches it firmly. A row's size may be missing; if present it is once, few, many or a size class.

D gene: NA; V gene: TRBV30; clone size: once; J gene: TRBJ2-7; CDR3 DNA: TGTGCCTGGAGTGTCCAATCAAGGGCAGGGAGGCACGAGCAGTACTTC; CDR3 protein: CAWSVQSRAGRHEQYF
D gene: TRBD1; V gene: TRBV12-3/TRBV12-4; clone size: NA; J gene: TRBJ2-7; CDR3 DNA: TGTGCCAGCAGTAATACCGGGACAGGAGAGCAGTACTTC; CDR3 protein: CASSNTGTGEQYF
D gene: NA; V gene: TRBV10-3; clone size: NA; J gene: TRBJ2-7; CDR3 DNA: TGTGCCATCAGGGACTCCCTTGTATCCTACGAGCAGTACTTC; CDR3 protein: CAIRDSLVSYEQYF
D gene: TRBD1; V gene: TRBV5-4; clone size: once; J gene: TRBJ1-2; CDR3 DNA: TGTGCCAGCAGCGAAACAGGGGCAGGTGGCTACACCTTC; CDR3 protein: CASSETGAGGYTF
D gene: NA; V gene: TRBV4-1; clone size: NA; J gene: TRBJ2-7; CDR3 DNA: TGCGCCAGCAGCCAAATCCCTCTGGCGGGATACGAGCAGTACTTC; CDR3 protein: CASSQIPLAGYEQYF
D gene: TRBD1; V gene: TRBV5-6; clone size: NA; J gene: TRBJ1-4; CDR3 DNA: TGTGCCAGCAGCTTCGGGACAGGGGATTTCAATGAAAAACTGTTTTTT; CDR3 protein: CASSFGTGDFNEKLFF
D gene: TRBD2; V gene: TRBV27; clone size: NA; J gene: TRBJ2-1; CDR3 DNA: TGTGCCAGCAGTTCGATGCCTCTGCTAGCGGAACTTGTCTCCTACAATGAGCAGTTCTTC; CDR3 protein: CASSSMPLLAELVSYNEQFF
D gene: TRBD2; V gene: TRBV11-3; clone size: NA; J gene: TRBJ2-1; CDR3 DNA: TGTGCCAGCAGCTTAGGGGGACTAGACCGTGAGCAGTTCTTC; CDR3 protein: CASSLGGLDREQFF
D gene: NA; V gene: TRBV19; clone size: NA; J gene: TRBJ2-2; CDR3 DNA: TGTGCCAGTAGTAGGGCCGGACAGGGGACGCTAGCGGGGTTACTCACCGGGGAGCTGTTTTTT; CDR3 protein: CASSRAGQGTLAGLLTGELFF
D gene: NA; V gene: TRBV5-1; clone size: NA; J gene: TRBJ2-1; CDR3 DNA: TGCGCCAGCAGCCCCGCAGAAGGGGGGGTCGATGAGCAGTTCTTC; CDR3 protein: CASSPAEGGVDEQFF
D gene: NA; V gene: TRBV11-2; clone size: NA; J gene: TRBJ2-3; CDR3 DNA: TGTGCCAGCAGCTACGGGGGCACAGATACGCAGTATTTT; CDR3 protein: CASSYGGTDTQYF